These 13 T cell receptor beta chains share one sample of origin, sequenced in a study of T cell responses to AZD1222 COVID-19 vaccine (dated by TCRdb to the early 2020s). The time point tag for this specimen amounts to: baseline before first vaccination. Receptor libraries were prepared by the immunoSEQ multiplex PCR assay. The immuneACCESS repertoire file appears here via TCRdb, limited to in-frame rearrangements. These files lack a portion of the clones; in checked studies, under half of the deficit traces to unresolved V genes, and the cause of the others is not known. The sample contains about 160,000 clones, less than 95% of them found a single time. Clones ranked in the top ten supply 1.3% of the sample. The sample here was peripheral blood, taken on day 0 of AZD1222 vaccination. These receptors were collected from an adult in good health.

This clone was seen just once. The rearrangement joins TRBV7-9 to TRBJ1-2, with D hard to call. The germline CDR1 and CDR2 sequences are SEHNR and FQNEAQ (reference sequence). The CDR3 has 15 amino acids. Trimming took off 1 base at V and 7 bases at J, with 16 bases between the two ends. CDR3 sequence: CASSLESSILGGYTF. CDR3 DNA sequence: TGTGCCAGCAGCTTAGAATCATCCATACTAGGTGGCTACACCTTC.

This clone was detected only a few times. The chain recombines TRBV28 with TRBJ1-2; 9 positions agree with TRBD1. Germline loops: CDR1 MDHEN, CDR2 SYDVKM. This CDR3 region has 13 residues. V shed 2 bases, J shed 8 bases, and the junction held 3 bases outside the gene matches. The CDR3: CASSLNRGRGYTF. CDR3 DNA sequence: TGTGCCAGCAGTTTAAACAGGGGGCGAGGCTACACCTTC.

The chain links TRBV19 to TRBJ1-5; the D is unclear. The CDR3 has 17 amino acids. Germline assignment: CDR1 LNHDA and CDR2 SQIVND (reference sequence). V gave up 5 bases and J gave up 0 bases, with 17 bases separating them. CDR3 sequence: CASSREARPYSNQPQHF. For the CDR3, the DNA is TGTGCCAGTAGTCGGGAGGCCCGACCTTATAGCAATCAGCCCCAGCATTTT.

The rearrangement links TRBV3-1 (or the pseudogene TRBV3-2) to TRBJ2-3, with D possibly being TRBD1 (5 bases). V was cut by 0 bases and J by 2 bases, with 15 bases left in between. Per the germline V gene, CDR1 is LGHDT and CDR2 is YNNKEL (reference sequence). This CDR3 comprises 17 residues. The CDR3 DNA is TGTGCCAGCAGCCAAGATCTTCCAGGGATGGACACAGATACGCAGTATTTT. Translated: CASSQDLPGMDTDTQYF.

The gene calls are TRBV10-3 and TRBJ1-2; no firm D call. CDR1 and CDR2 (germline): ENHRY, SYGVKD. CDR3 length: 13 amino acids. Trimming shortened V by 6 bases and J by 1 base, and 9 bases separated the two germline ends. CDR3 bases: TGTGCCATCAGCCCAAGATTTAACTATGGCTACACCTTC. Translation gives CAISPRFNYGYTF.

The gene calls are TRBV11-2 and TRBJ1-1, with D maybe TRBD1 (5 bases). Trimming cost V 4 bases and J 4 bases, with 16 bases left between them. This CDR3 has 15 amino acids. Germline V gene data show CDR1 as SGHAT and CDR2 as FQNNGV. CDR3 in DNA: TGTGCCAGCAGCTCCCGGGGCAGGGTAGGCACTGAAGCTTTCTTT. This translates into CASSSRGRVGTEAFF. Complete variable domain (other parts from reference TRBV11-2 and TRBJ1-1): EAGVAQSPRYKIIEKRQSVAFWCNPISGHATLYWYQQILGQGPKLLIQFQNNGVVDDSQLPKDRFSAERLKGVDSTLKIQPAKLEDSAVYLCASSSRGRVGTEAFFGQGTRLTVV.

For the CDR3, the DNA is TGTGCCAGCGCACCGTGGACAGCGAGCAATCAGCCCCAGCATTTT. This translates into CASAPWTASNQPQHF. The chain links TRBV27 to TRBJ1-5; tentative D call: TRBD1 (6 bases). CDR3 size: 15 residues. CDR1 and CDR2 (germline): MNHEY, SMNVEV (reference sequence). V dropped 8 bases and J dropped 1 base, with 15 bases sitting between them.

The chain employs TRBV7-2 and TRBJ1-2, with D perhaps matching TRBD1 (6 bases). Germline lookup yields CDR1 SGHTA and CDR2 FQGNSA. V lost 2 bases and J 6 bases, leaving 19 bases between the germline ends. The CDR3 has 16 amino acids. The CDR3 here is CASSLFQGRGDHGYTF. CDR3 coding DNA: TGTGCCAGCAGCTTATTCCAGGGCAGGGGAGATCATGGCTACACCTTC.

The chain joins TRBV5-1 to TRBJ2-3; D remains ambiguous. Looked up from germline, CDR1 is SGHRS and CDR2 is YFSETQ. The CDR3 is 10 amino acids. The V end lost 8 bases, the J end lost 5 bases, and 6 bases lay between the germline ends. CDR3 in amino acids: CARWVDTQYF. For the CDR3, the DNA is TGCGCCAGATGGGTAGATACGCAGTATTTT. Using reference TRBV5-1 and TRBJ2-3 for the parts outside the CDR3, the full variable domain is KAGVTQTPRYLIKTRGQQVTLSCSPISGHRSVSWYQQTPGQGLQFLFEYFSETQRNKGNFPGRFSGRQFSNSRSEMNVSTLELGDSALYLCARWVDTQYFGPGTRLTVL.

The chain couples TRBV6-5 to TRBJ2-3; 8 bases are a match to TRBD1. CDR1 and CDR2 from the germline V gene are MNHEY and SVGAGI. V lost 2 bases to trimming and J lost 4 bases; unmatched junction nucleotides: 8. The CDR3 consists of 16 residues. CDR3 amino acids: CASSYLGDRSPDTQYF. The CDR3 DNA reads TGTGCCAGCAGTTACCTTGGGGACAGGTCGCCAGATACGCAGTATTTT.

The chain combines TRBV11-1 with TRBJ2-7; D possibly corresponds to TRBD1 (5 bases). CDR1 and CDR2 (germline): SGHAT, FQDESV (reference sequence). Trimming pared 6 bases from V and 4 bases from J, leaving 13 bases between. There are 13 residues in the CDR3. In DNA, the CDR3 is TGTGCCAGCAGAGGGGAAGGAGCTTACGAGCAGTACGTC. Amino acids: CASRGEGAYEQYV.

The chain is built from TRBV3-1 (or the pseudogene TRBV3-2) and TRBJ2-1; 10 positions agree with TRBD2. Germline V gives CDR1 LGHDT, CDR2 YNNKEL (reference sequence). The CDR3 runs 16 residues. Germline trimming cut 3 bases from V and 2 bases from J; bases unmatched to any gene: 4. CDR3 sequence reads: CASSQGTSEPYNEQFF. CDR3 DNA sequence: TGTGCCAGCAGCCAGGGGACTAGCGAGCCCTACAATGAGCAGTTCTTC.

The chain is built from TRBV7-2 and TRBJ2-3; 10 positions agree with TRBD1. This CDR3 comprises 18 residues. Germline CDR1 is SGHTA and CDR2 is FQGNSA. Trimming cost V 0 bases and J 3 bases; bases outside gene matches: 9. The CDR3, as DNA: TGTGCCAGCAGCTTAGCTCCGAGGGGACAGGGGTTGACAGATACGCAGTATTTT. Translation gives CASSLAPRGQGLTDTQYF.